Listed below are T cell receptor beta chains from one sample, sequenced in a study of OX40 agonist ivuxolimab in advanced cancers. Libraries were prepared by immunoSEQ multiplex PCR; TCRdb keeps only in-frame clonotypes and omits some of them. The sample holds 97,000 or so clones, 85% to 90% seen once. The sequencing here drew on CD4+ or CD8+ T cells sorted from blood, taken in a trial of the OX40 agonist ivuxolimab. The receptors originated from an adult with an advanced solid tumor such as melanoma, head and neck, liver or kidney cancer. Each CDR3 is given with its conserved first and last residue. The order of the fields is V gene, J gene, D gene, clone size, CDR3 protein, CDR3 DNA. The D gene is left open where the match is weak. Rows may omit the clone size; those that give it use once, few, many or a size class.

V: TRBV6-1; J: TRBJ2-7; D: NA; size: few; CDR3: CASSESRGAFEQYF; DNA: TGTGCCAGCAGTGAGAGTAGAGGGGCATTCGAGCAGTACTTC
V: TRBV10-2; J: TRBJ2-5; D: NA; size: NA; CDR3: CASRVGGRETQYF; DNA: TGCGCCAGCAGGGTGGGGGGCCGAGAGACCCAGTACTTC
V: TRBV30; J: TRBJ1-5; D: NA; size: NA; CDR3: CAWSVGVWTQNQPQHF; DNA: TGTGCCTGGAGTGTTGGTGTATGGACGCAGAATCAGCCCCAGCATTTT
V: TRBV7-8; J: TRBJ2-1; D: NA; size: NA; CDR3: CASSPGTYREQFF; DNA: TGTGCCAGCAGCCCCGGGACTTATCGTGAGCAGTTCTTC
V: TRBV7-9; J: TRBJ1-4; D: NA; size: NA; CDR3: CASSLGTVSEKLFF; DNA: TGTGCCAGCAGCTTAGGGACAGTCTCTGAAAAACTGTTTTTT
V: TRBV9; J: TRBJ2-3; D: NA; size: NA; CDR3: CASSPGSVGLTDTQYF; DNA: TGTGCCAGCAGCCCCGGAAGTGTGGGGCTCACAGATACGCAGTATTTT
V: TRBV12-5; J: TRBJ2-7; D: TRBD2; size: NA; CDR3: CASGSRTSGRGEQYF; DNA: TGTGCTAGTGGTTCCCGGACTAGCGGGAGGGGGGAGCAGTACTTC
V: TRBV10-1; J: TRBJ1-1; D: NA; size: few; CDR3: CASSAARRATEAFF; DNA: TGCGCCAGCAGTGCCGCTAGACGGGCCACTGAAGCTTTCTTT
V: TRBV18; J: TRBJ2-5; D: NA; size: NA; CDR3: CASRPRGGQETQYF; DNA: TGTGCCAGCCGACCCAGGGGGGGCCAAGAGACCCAGTACTTC
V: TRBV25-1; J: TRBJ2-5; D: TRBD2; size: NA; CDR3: CASRDSTQRGRTQYF; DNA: TGTGCCAGCAGGGATTCGACCCAGCGGGGCAGGACCCAGTACTTC
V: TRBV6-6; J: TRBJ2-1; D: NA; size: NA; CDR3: CASSYSARSNEQFF; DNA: TGTGCCAGCAGTTACTCGGCGAGGAGCAATGAGCAGTTCTTC
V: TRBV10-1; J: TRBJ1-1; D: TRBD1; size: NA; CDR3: CASSPGGPTEAFF; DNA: TGCGCCAGCAGTCCAGGGGGCCCCACTGAAGCTTTCTTT
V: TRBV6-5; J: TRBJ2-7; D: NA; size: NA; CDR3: CASSLGPPSEQYF; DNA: TGTGCCAGCAGTTTGGGACCCCCGTCCGAGCAGTACTTC
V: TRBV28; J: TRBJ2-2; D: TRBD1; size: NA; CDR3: CASSAGDRVATGELFF; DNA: TGTGCCAGCAGTGCAGGGGACAGAGTGGCCACCGGGGAGCTGTTTTTT
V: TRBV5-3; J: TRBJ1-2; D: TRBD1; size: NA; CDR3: CARRFPGQNYGYTF; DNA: TGTGCCAGAAGGTTCCCGGGACAGAACTATGGCTACACCTTC
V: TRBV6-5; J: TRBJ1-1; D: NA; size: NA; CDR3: CASSYSSLNTEAFF; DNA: TGTGCCAGCAGTTACTCTAGTCTGAACACTGAAGCTTTCTTT
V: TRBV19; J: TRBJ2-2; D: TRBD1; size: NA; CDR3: CASTKTGVTGELFF; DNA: TGTGCCAGTACGAAGACAGGGGTCACCGGGGAGCTGTTTTTT
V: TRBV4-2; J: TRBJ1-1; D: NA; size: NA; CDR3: CASSQGRVGDQAFF; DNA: TGTGCCAGCAGCCAAGGTAGGGTGGGAGACCAAGCTTTCTTT
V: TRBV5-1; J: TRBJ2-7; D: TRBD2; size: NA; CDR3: CASSLGTGGRFEQYF; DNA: TGCGCCAGCAGCTTGGGAACGGGAGGACGTTTTGAGCAGTACTTC
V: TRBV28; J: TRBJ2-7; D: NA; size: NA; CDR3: CASTTGSYEQYF; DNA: TGTGCCAGCACTACTGGCTCCTACGAGCAGTACTTC
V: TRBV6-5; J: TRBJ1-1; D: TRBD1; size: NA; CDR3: CASTDRATEAFF; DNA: TGTGCCAGCACAGACAGGGCCACTGAAGCTTTCTTT
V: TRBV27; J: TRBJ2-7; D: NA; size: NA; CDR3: CASSFGTGYEQYF; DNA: TGTGCCAGCAGTTTCGGGACGGGGTACGAGCAGTACTTC
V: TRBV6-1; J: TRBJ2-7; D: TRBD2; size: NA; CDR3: CASSEVRLAGVGPYEQYF; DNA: TGTGCCAGCAGTGAAGTGCGACTAGCGGGAGTCGGCCCCTACGAGCAGTACTTC
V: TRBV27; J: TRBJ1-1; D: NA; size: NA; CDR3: CASSRQSNTEAFF; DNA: TGTGCCAGCAGCCGGCAGTCAAACACTGAAGCTTTCTTT
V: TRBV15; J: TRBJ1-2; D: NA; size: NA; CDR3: CATSRDGGTYGYTF; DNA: TGTGCCACCAGCAGAGATGGAGGGACCTATGGCTACACCTTC
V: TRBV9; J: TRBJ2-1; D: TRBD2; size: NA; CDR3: CASSYSGGSSYNEQFF; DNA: TGTGCCAGCAGCTACTCCGGCGGGAGCTCCTACAATGAGCAGTTCTTC
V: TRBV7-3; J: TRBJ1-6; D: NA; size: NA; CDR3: CASSLGSYNSPLHF; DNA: TGTGCCAGCAGCTTAGGGTCCTATAATTCACCCCTCCACTTT
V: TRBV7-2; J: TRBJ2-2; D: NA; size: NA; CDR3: CASSLASLGAGELFF; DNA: TGTGCCAGCAGCTTAGCAAGCTTGGGGGCCGGGGAGCTGTTTTTT
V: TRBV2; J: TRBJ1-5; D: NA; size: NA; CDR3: CASSIGTDGQPQHF; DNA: TGTGCCAGCAGTATCGGAACAGACGGTCAGCCCCAGCATTTT
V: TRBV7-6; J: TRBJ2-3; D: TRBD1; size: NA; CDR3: CASSKTGASTDTQYF; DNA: TGTGCCAGCAGCAAGACAGGGGCAAGCACAGATACGCAGTATTTT
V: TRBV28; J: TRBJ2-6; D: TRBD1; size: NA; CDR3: CASSRHRGSGANVLTF; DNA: TGTGCCAGCAGCCGGCACAGGGGGTCTGGGGCCAACGTCCTGACTTTC
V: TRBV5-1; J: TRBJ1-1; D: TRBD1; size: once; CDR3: CASSFQGVDTEAFF; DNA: TGCGCCAGCAGCTTCCAGGGGGTGGACACTGAAGCTTTCTTT
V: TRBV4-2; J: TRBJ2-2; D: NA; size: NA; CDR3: CASSQDSGTGELFF; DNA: TGTGCCAGCAGCCAAGATTCGGGTACCGGGGAGCTGTTTTTT
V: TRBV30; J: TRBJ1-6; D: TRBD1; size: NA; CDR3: CASGMDRGFSPLHF; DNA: TGTGCCTCCGGGATGGACAGGGGTTTTTCACCCCTCCACTTT
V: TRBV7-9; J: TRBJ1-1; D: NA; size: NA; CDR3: CASSLGSGVGTEAFF; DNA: TGTGCCAGCAGCTTAGGTTCTGGGGTGGGCACTGAAGCTTTCTTT
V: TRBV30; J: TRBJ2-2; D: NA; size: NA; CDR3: CAWSVPARPGELFF; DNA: TGTGCCTGGAGTGTACCTGCCCGACCCGGGGAGCTGTTTTTT
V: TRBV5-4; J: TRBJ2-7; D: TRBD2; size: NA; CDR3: CASSRWLAGRSYEQYF; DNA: TGTGCCAGCAGCCGGTGGCTAGCGGGGAGGTCCTACGAGCAGTACTTC
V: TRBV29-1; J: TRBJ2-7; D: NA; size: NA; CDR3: CSVEAAAHEQYF; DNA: TGCAGCGTTGAAGCGGCAGCTCACGAGCAGTACTTC
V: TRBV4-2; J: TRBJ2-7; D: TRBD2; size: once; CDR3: CASSQDSLNSGGLHYEQYF; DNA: TGTGCCAGCAGCCAGGATTCCCTAAACAGCGGGGGCCTACACTACGAGCAGTACTTC
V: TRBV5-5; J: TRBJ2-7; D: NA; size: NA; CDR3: CASSPAYEQYF; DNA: TGTGCCAGCAGTCCTGCTTACGAGCAGTACTTC
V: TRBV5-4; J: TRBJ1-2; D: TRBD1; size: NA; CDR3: CASSLNSGQGDGYTF; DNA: TGTGCCAGCAGCTTAAACTCGGGACAGGGTGATGGCTACACCTTC
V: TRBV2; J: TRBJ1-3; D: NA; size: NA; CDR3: CASALGRPISGNTIYF; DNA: TGTGCCAGCGCCCTGGGTCGCCCGATCTCTGGAAACACCATATATTTT
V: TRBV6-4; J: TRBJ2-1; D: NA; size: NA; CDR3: CASSDSTSQQFF; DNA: TGTGCCAGCAGTGACTCCACTAGCCAGCAGTTCTTC
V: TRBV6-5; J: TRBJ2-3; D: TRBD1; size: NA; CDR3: CASRGQGYTDTQYF; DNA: TGTGCCAGCAGGGGACAGGGTTACACAGATACGCAGTATTTT
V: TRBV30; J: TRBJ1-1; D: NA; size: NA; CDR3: CAWSVGRPSYTEAFF; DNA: TGTGCCTGGAGTGTCGGTCGTCCCTCCTACACTGAAGCTTTCTTT